This TCR beta chain was recovered during a study of spatial heterogeneity in lung cancer. Study in general: Detected sequences consistently included more beta-chain ones than alpha-chain ones.

Individual TCR cDNA molecules each bore their own unique molecular identifier. In TCRdb, the 5' RACE reads were re-called with MiXCR into one record per CDR3 protein. Of more than 95,000 distinct CDR3 sequences detected, 10% to 15% appear once; the ten largest clones hold approximately 16%. Time point noted: blood at routine non-recurrence follow-up after resection. Sequencing was performed on whole RNA extracted from tumor and nontumor lung tissue, or from frozen PBMC, and the material was left unsorted. This CDR3 spans 15 amino acids. CDR1 and CDR2 from the germline V gene are SEHNR and FQNEAQ (reference sequence). Germline trimming cut 4 bases from V and 3 bases from J; bases unmatched to any gene: 5.

The sample was PBMCs, taken at follow-up. This sequence originates from a male donor with early-stage non-small cell lung cancer. The V gene is TRBV7-9, the J gene TRBJ2-1, with 8 bases lining up with TRBD2. The CDR3 DNA is TGTGCCAGCAGCTATATAGCGGGGTACTACAATGAGCAGTTCTTC. This gives the protein CASSYIAGYYNEQFF.